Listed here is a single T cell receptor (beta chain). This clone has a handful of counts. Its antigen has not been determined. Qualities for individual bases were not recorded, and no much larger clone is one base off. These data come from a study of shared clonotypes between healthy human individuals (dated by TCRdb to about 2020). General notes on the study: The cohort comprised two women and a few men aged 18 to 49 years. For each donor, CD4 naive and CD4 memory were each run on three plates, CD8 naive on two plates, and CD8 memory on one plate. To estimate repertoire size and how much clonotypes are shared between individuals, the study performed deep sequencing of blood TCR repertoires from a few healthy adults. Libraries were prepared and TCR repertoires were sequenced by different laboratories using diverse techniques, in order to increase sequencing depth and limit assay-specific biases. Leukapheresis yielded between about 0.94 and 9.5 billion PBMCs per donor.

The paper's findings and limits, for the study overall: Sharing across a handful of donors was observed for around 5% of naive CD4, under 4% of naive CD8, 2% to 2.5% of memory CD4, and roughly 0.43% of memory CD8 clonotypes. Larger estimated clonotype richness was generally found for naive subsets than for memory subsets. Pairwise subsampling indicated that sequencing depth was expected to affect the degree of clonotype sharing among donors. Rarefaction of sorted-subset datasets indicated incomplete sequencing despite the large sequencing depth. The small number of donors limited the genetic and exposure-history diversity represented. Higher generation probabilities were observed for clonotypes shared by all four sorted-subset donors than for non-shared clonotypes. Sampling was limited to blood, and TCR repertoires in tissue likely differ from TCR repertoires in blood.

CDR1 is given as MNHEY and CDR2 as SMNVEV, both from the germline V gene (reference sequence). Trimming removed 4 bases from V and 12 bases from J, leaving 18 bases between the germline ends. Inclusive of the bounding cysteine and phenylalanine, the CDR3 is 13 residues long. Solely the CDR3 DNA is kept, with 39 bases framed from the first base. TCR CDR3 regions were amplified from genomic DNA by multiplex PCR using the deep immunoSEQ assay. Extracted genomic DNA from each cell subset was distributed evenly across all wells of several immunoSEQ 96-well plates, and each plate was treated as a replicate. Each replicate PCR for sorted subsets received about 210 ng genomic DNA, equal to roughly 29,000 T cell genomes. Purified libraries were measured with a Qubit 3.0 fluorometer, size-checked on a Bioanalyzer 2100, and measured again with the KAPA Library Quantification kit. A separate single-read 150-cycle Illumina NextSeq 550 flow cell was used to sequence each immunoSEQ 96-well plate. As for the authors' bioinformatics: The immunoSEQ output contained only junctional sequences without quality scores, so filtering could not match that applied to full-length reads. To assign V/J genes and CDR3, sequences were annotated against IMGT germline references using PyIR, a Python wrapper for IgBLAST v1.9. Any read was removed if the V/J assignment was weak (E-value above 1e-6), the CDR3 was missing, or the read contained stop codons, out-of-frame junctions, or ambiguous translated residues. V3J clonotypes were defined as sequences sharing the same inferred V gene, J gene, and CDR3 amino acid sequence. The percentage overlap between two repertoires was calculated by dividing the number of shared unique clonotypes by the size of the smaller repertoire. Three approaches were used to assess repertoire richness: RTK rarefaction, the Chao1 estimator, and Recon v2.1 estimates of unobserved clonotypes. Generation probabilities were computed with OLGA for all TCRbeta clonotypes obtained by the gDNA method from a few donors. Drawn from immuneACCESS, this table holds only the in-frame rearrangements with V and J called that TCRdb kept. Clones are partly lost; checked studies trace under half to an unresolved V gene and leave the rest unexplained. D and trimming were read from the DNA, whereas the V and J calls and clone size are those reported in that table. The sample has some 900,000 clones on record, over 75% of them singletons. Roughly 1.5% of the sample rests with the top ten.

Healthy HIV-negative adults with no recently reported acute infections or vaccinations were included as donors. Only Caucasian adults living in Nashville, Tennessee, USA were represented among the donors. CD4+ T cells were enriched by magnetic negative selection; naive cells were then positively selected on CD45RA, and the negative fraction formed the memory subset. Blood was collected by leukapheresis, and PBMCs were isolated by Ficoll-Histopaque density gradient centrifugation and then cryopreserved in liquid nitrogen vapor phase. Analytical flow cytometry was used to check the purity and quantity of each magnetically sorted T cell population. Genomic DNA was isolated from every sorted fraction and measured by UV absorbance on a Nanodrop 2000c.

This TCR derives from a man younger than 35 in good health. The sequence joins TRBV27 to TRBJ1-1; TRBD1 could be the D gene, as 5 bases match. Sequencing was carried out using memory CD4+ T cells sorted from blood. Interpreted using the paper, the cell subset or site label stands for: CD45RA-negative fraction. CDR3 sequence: CASSSLGTAGSFF. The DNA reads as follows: TGTGCCAGCAGTTCCCTCGGGACTGCGGGGTCTTTCTTT.